This section outlines one T cell receptor beta chain sequence together with its context. There is no known antigen for this receptor. Within one base of it there is no much larger clone, and no base qualities were kept. This record belongs to a study of T cell repertoires in cytomegalovirus infection (dated by TCRdb to 2018 to 2020). About the full investigation: Because public TCR beta signatures pointed to carriage of CMV infection together with the matching HLA type, the HLA type of each donor mattered for the analysis. Study-wide conclusions, independent of this receptor: In both this cohort and an independent cohort of over 350 donors, the cumulative frequency of public TCR beta family members distinguished carriers of CMV infection plus the relevant HLA type. The ex vivo response was dominated by HLA-C-restricted CMV-specific TCR beta clonotypes, and the single most frequent clonotype in two of eight donors was supplied by these HLA-C-restricted clonotypes.

Ends trimmed: V by 7 bases, J by 4 bases; bases unmatched to a gene: 6. According to the germline V gene (reference sequence), CDR1 reads LNHDA and CDR2 reads SQIVND. Measured from the cysteine to the phenylalanine, the CDR3 is 14 residues long. Of the read, only the CDR3 DNA is kept; its 42 bases are in frame from base 1. Instrument on record: Illumina HiSeq 1500. TCRdb reprocessed the public reads (quality trimming at Q25 with fastp, clone calling with MiXCR) and kept in-frame beta chains. A single entry per CDR3 protein holds the most common genes and DNA from its merged rows. This sample holds tens of thousands of distinct CDR3 sequences; 25% to 40% were observed only once. The ten largest clones represent about three quarters of the sample.

The TCR was taken from a human donor in good health (CMV status not recorded). Some clones in this sample may be carry-over from other donors' samples. Sequencing was performed on PBMCs, sequenced either directly or after in vitro stimulation (not recorded which). Here the chain combines TRBV19 and TRBJ1-1; 10 bases in the junction line up with TRBD1. The CDR3 has the sequence CASIRTGGFTEAFF. The DNA reads as follows: TGTGCCAGTATTCGGACAGGGGGATTCACTGAAGCTTTCTTT.